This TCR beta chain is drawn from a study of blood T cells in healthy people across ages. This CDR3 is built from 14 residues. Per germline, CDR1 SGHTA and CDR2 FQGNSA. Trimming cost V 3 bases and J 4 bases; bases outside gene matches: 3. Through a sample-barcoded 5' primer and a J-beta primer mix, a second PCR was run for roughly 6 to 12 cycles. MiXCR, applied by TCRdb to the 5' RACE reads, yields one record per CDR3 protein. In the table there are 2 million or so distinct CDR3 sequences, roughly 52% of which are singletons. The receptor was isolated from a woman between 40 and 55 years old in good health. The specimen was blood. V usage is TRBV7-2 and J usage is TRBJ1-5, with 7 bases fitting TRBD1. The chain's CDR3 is CTSSFQGGNQPQHF. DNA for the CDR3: TGTACCAGCAGCTTCCAGGGGGGTAATCAGCCCCAGCATTTT.